These 9 T cell receptor beta chains were sequenced from one sample in a study of T cells in localized non-small cell lung cancer. The assay was immunoSEQ multiplex PCR, and TCRdb's table has in-frame clones only and misses some. The sample holds around 96,000 clones; roughly 93% are singletons and the top ten take roughly 4.3%. The source material was PBMCs, sampled before any cancer treatment. The receptors come from a woman aged 35 to 70 with stage II squamous cell lung carcinoma.

The chain links TRBV19 to TRBJ2-2; no definite D call. From germline, CDR1 is LNHDA and CDR2 SQIVND (reference sequence). This CDR3 is built from 11 residues. With 6 bases removed from V and 4 bases from J, the gap between germline ends came to 3 bases. CDR3 nucleotide sequence: TGTGCCAGTAGGGGCACCGGGGAGCTGTTTTTT. This codes for CASRGTGELFF. Drawing the rest from reference TRBV19 and TRBJ2-2, the complete variable domain is DGGITQSPKYLFRKEGQNVTLSCEQNLNHDAMYWYRQDPGQGLRLIYYSQIVNDFQKGDIAEGYSVSREKKESFPLTVTSAQKNPTAFYLCASRGTGELFFGEGSRLTVL.

The V gene is TRBV5-1, the J gene TRBJ2-1; 9 nucleotides line up with TRBD2. Germline loops: CDR1 SGHRS, CDR2 YFSETQ. The CDR3 contains 16 residues. V was clipped by 4 bases and J by 7 bases; unmatched bases: 12. CDR3 nucleotides: TGCGCCAGCAGCCCATTAGCGGGAGTCCAGGGGAATGAGCAGTTCTTC. This gives the protein CASSPLAGVQGNEQFF.

The chain joins TRBV6-1 to TRBJ1-1; TRBD1 matches 9 bases. CDR1 is MNHNS and CDR2 is SASEGT in the germline V gene. With 5 bases clipped from V and 5 bases from J, the junction kept 6 bases outside the gene matches. CDR3 length equals 14 residues. CDR3 amino acids: CASSLDRGNTEAFF. In nucleotides, the CDR3 is TGTGCCAGCAGTCTCGACAGGGGGAATACTGAAGCTTTCTTT.

The genes are TRBV6-1 and TRBJ2-5; TRBD2 aligns across 7 bases. Losses at the gene ends were 5 bases for V and 5 bases for J; bases not matched to a gene: 8. The V gene's germline CDR1 is MNHNS and CDR2 SASEGT. The CDR3 totals 14 residues. The CDR3 here is CASSTIQAGETQYF. Written as DNA, the CDR3 is TGTGCCAGCAGTACCATACAAGCGGGGGAGACCCAGTACTTC.

This chain connects TRBV5-4 to TRBJ2-2; a weak D match, TRBD1 (5 bases). The CDR3 extends over 16 amino acids. The germline V gene encodes CDR1 SGHNT and CDR2 YYREEE (reference sequence). The V end was cut by 0 bases, the J end by 7 bases, with 16 bases between. The CDR3 sequence is CASSLDGAMGLGELFF. The CDR3 nucleotides are TGTGCCAGCAGCTTGGATGGGGCCATGGGCCTCGGGGAGCTGTTTTTT.

V gene TRBV5-6 combines with J gene TRBJ2-3; D unresolved. CDR3 length: 14 residues. Germline V gives CDR1 SGHDT, CDR2 YYEEEE. Trimming pared 4 bases from V and 2 bases from J, leaving 11 bases between. CDR3 sequence reads: CASSPFTATDTQYF. DNA for the CDR3: TGTGCCAGCAGCCCCTTCACAGCCACAGATACGCAGTATTTT. Supplemented by reference TRBV5-6 and TRBJ2-3, the full variable domain reads DAGVTQSPTHLIKTRGQQVTLRCSPKSGHDTVSWYQQALGQGPQFIFQYYEEEERQRGNFPDRFSGHQFPNYSSELNVNALLLGDSALYLCASSPFTATDTQYFGPGTRLTVL.

The chain combines TRBV6-4 with TRBJ2-7; a possible D gene is TRBD1 (5 bases). CDR1 and CDR2 from the germline V gene are MRHNA and SNTAGT. This CDR3 is built from 13 residues. V lost 9 bases and J 0 bases, leaving 12 bases between the germline ends. CDR3 loop: CARVDISSYEQYF. In DNA, the CDR3 is TGTGCCAGAGTGGACATTAGCTCCTACGAGCAGTACTTC.

This clone appeared once. J is TRBJ2-7 and V is TRBV19, with D hard to call. CDR3 length: 14 residues. V dropped 1 base and J dropped 2 bases, with 9 bases sitting between them. The germline V gene has CDR1 LNHDA and CDR2 SQIVND (reference sequence). CDR3 sequence reads: CASSIGGLTYEQYF. In DNA, the CDR3 is TGTGCCAGTAGTATAGGTGGATTGACCTACGAGCAGTACTTC.

V is TRBV19 and J is TRBJ1-3; D ambiguous. This CDR3 has 15 amino acids. CDR1 is LNHDA and CDR2 is SQIVND in the germline V gene (reference sequence). Trimming shortened V by 11 bases and J by 0 bases, and 17 bases separated the two germline ends. The DNA for the CDR3 is TGTGCCTCCGCGGCGGGTCAAATCTCTGGAAACACCATATATTTT. Its protein product is CASAAGQISGNTIYF.